This T cell receptor (beta chain) was documented in a study of Graves' ophthalmopathy and Graves' hyperthyroidism. The study, taken as a whole, reports: With a specificity of about 75% and a sensitivity of about 70%, the model predicted ophthalmopathy progression. Researchers report that a 13-signature model separated ophthalmopathy from stable hyperthyroidism, posting 87.88% sensitivity and 75% to 84% specificity.

The V end lost 0 bases, the J end lost 4 bases, and 6 bases lay between the germline ends. This CDR3 contains 13 residues. CDR1 is DFQATT and CDR2 is SNEGSKA in the germline V gene (reference sequence). Transcripts of RNA were the source for amplifying TCR beta CDR3 regions. HTBI primers were employed in first-round RT-PCR, then a second-round multiplex PCR followed. Each CDR3 protein is one row after TCRdb ran MiXCR on the multiplex PCR reads. The profile shows 560,000 or so distinct CDR3 sequences, under 40% of them singletons. Other autoimmune diseases, uncontrolled infections, pregnancy or lactation led to the exclusion of patients. The diagnosis was founded upon clinical symptoms, serum thyroxine, TRAb, thyroid ultrasound and orbital computed tomography. This clonotype has a count of ten or more. Its antigen is not known.

The receptor comes from an adult man with Graves' hyperthyroidism. Material for sequencing was peripheral blood or thyroid tissue (not recorded which). This chain links TRBV20-1 with TRBJ2-2, with D maybe TRBD1 (6 bases). CDR3 nucleotides: TGCAGTGCTAGAGAGACAGGCACCGGGGAGCTGTTTTTT. It specifies CSARETGTGELFF.